This entry lists 28 T cell receptor beta chains sequenced from one sample in a study of human T cells and chemical hapten exposure. TCRdb recomputed calls from the RACE reads with MiXCR, one row per CDR3 protein. The top ten hold around 5% of the sample, which has about 84,000 distinct CDR3 sequences, roughly 10% seen once. The time point: patch test 2, 6 weeks after DPC sensitization. Regarding treatment: therapeutic diphenylcyclopropenone sensitization with weekly scalp DPC. The input for sequencing was whole blood, taken in connection with sensitization to the hapten diphenylcyclopropenone (DPC). Receptors originate from a woman aged 50 to 65 with alopecia areata. Some clones in this sample may be carry-over from other donors' samples.

This clonotype appeared many times. The chain has TRBV20-1 and TRBJ2-7; D ambiguous. The V end was cut by 5 bases, the J end by 0 bases, with 11 bases between. Germline lookup yields CDR1 DFQATT and CDR2 SNEGSKA (reference sequence). The length of the CDR3 is 13 residues. The CDR3 DNA reads as TGCAGTGCTTGGATGGCAGTCTCCTACGAGCAGTACTTC. Its protein product is CSAWMAVSYEQYF.

This clonotype was seen many times. This sequence joins TRBV7-9 and TRBJ2-1, with 9 bases lining up with TRBD2. V trimming: 1 base; J trimming: 13 bases; junction bases outside the gene matches: 8. The germline CDR1 and CDR2 sequences are SEHNR and FQNEAQ (reference sequence). The CDR3 is 14 amino acids. CDR3 loop: CASSLGIAGEQQFF. For the CDR3, the DNA is TGTGCCAGCAGCTTAGGAATAGCGGGAGAACAACAGTTCTTC.

This clonotype came up a few times. The genes are TRBV12-3 or TRBV12-4 and TRBJ2-5; no clear D. This CDR3 comprises 14 residues. Trimming stripped 5 bases from V and 4 bases from J, with 14 bases between. The CDR3 loop is CASSLDMFGETQYF. CDR3 bases: TGTGCCAGCAGTCTCGACATGTTCGGAGAGACCCAGTACTTC.

This clonotype has ten or more counts. The chain joins TRBV27 to TRBJ1-6; 7 positions match TRBD1. The CDR3 runs 14 residues. With V trimmed by 6 bases and J by 8 bases, 7 bases remained unmatched. The germline CDR1 and CDR2 sequences are MNHEY and SMNVEV (reference sequence). CDR3 loop: CASRTGSGHSPLHF. CDR3 bases: TGTGCCAGCAGGACAGGGTCCGGGCATTCACCCCTCCACTTT.

This clonotype appeared many times. This chain links TRBV7-9 with TRBJ2-5; 8 bases fit TRBD2. From germline, CDR1 is SEHNR and CDR2 FQNEAQ (reference sequence). V trimming: 5 bases; J trimming: 5 bases; junction bases outside the gene matches: 10. CDR3 length: 15 amino acids. Written as DNA, the CDR3 is TGTGCCAGCAGCCAAGAAGCGGGAGAGGGCGAGACCCAGTACTTC. It codes for CASSQEAGEGETQYF.

The rearrangement joins TRBV7-9 to TRBJ1-2; D possibly corresponds to TRBD1 (5 bases). The V gene lost 5 bases and the J gene lost 7 bases, with 17 bases spanning the gap. This CDR3 region has 14 residues. Looked up from germline, CDR1 is SEHNR and CDR2 is FQNEAQ (reference sequence). The CDR3 region is CASSTPAFGGGYTF. For the CDR3, the DNA is TGTGCCAGCAGCACGCCCGCGTTTGGGGGTGGCTACACCTTC.

The rearrangement links TRBV11-2 to TRBJ2-7; a weak D match, TRBD1 (6 bases). The germline V and J ends were trimmed by 5 bases and 0 bases, with 11 bases remaining between them. The CDR3 consists of 14 residues. The V gene's germline CDR1 is SGHAT and CDR2 FQNNGV. The CDR3 DNA is TGTGCCAGCAGCCCAGGACAGCGCTCCTACGAGCAGTACTTC. Translating gives CASSPGQRSYEQYF.

The rearrangement joins TRBV20-1 to TRBJ2-5, with 10 bases lining up with TRBD2. The CDR3 runs 16 residues. V gave up 3 bases and J gave up 9 bases; unmatched junction bases: 16. From germline, CDR1 is DFQATT and CDR2 SNEGSKA (reference sequence). In DNA, the CDR3 is TGCAGTGCTAGTGGGCTAGCGGGAGTTGGGAGTGGGGCCCAGTACTTC. It encodes CSASGLAGVGSGAQYF.

This clonotype was picked up many times. The V call is TRBV28, the J call TRBJ1-5; D remains unclear. This CDR3 has 12 amino acids. Germline V gene lookup returns CDR1 MDHEN and CDR2 SYDVKM. V was trimmed by 6 bases and J by 0 bases, leaving 3 bases between them. CDR3 region: CASRSSNQPQHF. The CDR3 coding sequence is TGTGCCAGCAGAAGTAGCAATCAGCCCCAGCATTTT.

The chain joins TRBV14 to TRBJ2-7; weak D call: TRBD1 (6 bases). Deletions cut 0 bases from V and 5 bases from J, with 17 bases between. The CDR3 covers 16 residues. Germline values: CDR1 SGHDN, CDR2 FVKESK. CDR3 coding DNA: TGTGCCAGCAGCCAAGATCGCCGGCAGGGGAAGCACGAGCAGTACTTC. Encoded protein: CASSQDRRQGKHEQYF.

This chain joins TRBV28 and TRBJ2-4, with D perhaps TRBD1 or TRBD2 (5 bases each). V shed 7 bases and J shed 9 bases, with 19 bases lying between them. Germline-derived CDR1 and CDR2 are MDHEN and SYDVKM. The CDR3 totals 14 residues. The DNA of the CDR3 is TGTGCCAGCACCACACTGGGGACCTTAGGCATTCAGTACTTC. This sequence encodes CASTTLGTLGIQYF.

The rearrangement joins TRBV28 to TRBJ2-5, with D maybe TRBD1 (6 bases). Germline-derived CDR1 and CDR2 are MDHEN and SYDVKM. V was cut by 1 base and J by 7 bases, with 16 bases left in between. The CDR3 has 15 amino acids. CDR3 nucleotide sequence: TGTGCCAGCAGTTTATCGGAGCAGGGGCCACGGACCCAGTACTTC. It codes for CASSLSEQGPRTQYF.

This chain connects TRBV27 to TRBJ2-5, with 8 positions matching TRBD1. Trimming removed 6 bases from V and 5 bases from J; junction bases left unmatched: 14. CDR3 length equals 16 residues. Germline V lookup: CDR1 MNHEY, CDR2 SMNVEV (reference sequence). In nucleotides, the CDR3 is TGTGCCAGCAGAAGCTATTTGAGACAGGGGTGGGAGACCCAGTACTTC. Its translation: CASRSYLRQGWETQYF.

J is TRBJ2-1 and V is TRBV28; 8 positions agree with TRBD2. In germline, CDR1 is MDHEN, CDR2 SYDVKM. The trim removed 6 bases at V and 1 base at J, leaving 11 bases unmatched. The CDR3 contains 17 residues. The CDR3 DNA sequence: TGTGCCAGCAGCGCACAAATAGCGGGAATTTCCTACAATGAGCAGTTCTTC. It is translated as CASSAQIAGISYNEQFF.

This clonotype was seen many times. This sequence joins TRBV7-2 and TRBJ2-5; D gene uncertain. V dropped 4 bases and J dropped 2 bases, with 11 bases sitting between them. This CDR3 has 14 residues. Germline V gene data show CDR1 as SGHTA and CDR2 as FQGNSA. The CDR3 DNA follows: TGTGCCAGCAGCTACCGGCGCCAGCAAGAGACCCAGTACTTC. It is translated as CASSYRRQQETQYF.

This clonotype was seen repeatedly, ten times or more. This rearrangement joins TRBV25-1 to TRBJ2-2; 9 bases map to TRBD1. Looked up from germline, CDR1 is MGHDK and CDR2 is SYGVNS. The length of the CDR3 is 14 residues. V dropped 8 bases and J dropped 8; count of bases not matched to a gene: 9. In DNA, the CDR3 is TGTGCCAGCGGAAACAGGGGGCCGGGAGGGGAGCTGTTTTTT. This translates into CASGNRGPGGELFF.

At least ten counts were recorded for this clonotype. The CDR3 sequence is CAWSVPGGGAQHF. CDR3 sequence (DNA): TGTGCCTGGAGTGTTCCCGGAGGGGGAGCCCAGCATTTT. V gene TRBV30 combines with J gene TRBJ1-5, with D possibly being TRBD1 (6 bases). The germline V and J ends were trimmed by 0 bases and 11 bases, with 14 bases remaining between them. CDR3 length: 13 residues. CDR1 GTSNPN and CDR2 SVGIG come from the germline V gene (reference sequence).

J is TRBJ2-2 and V is TRBV4-3; D gene uncertain. CDR3 length: 16 residues. The V end lost 3 bases, the J end lost 1 base, and 12 bases lay between the germline ends. The germline CDR1 and CDR2 sequences are LGHNA and YSLEER. The CDR3 DNA is TGCGCCAGCAGCCAGGATCCTATATGGAACACCGGGGAGCTGTTTTTT. This translates into CASSQDPIWNTGELFF.

The chain joins TRBV12-5 to TRBJ1-5, with a tentative D call TRBD1 (5 bases). Germline loops: CDR1 LGHNT, CDR2 FRNRAP. This CDR3 region has 15 residues. V was shortened by 6 bases and J by 6 bases, with 18 bases between the two germline ends. The CDR3 here is CASGNRAGSGQPQHF. For the CDR3, the DNA is TGTGCTAGTGGGAACCGGGCAGGGAGCGGTCAGCCCCAGCATTTT. Full variable domain (remainder filled in from reference TRBV12-5 and TRBJ1-5): DARVTQTPRHKVTEMGQEVTMRCQPILGHNTVFWYRQTMMQGLELLAYFRNRAPLDDSGMPKDRFSAEMPDATLATLKIQPSEPRDSAVYFCASGNRAGSGQPQHFGDGTRLSIL.

This clonotype has a handful of counts. The rearrangement joins TRBV10-3 to TRBJ2-3; D call uncertain. This CDR3 spans 14 amino acids. The germline CDR1 and CDR2 sequences are ENHRY and SYGVKD. The ends were cut back, 4 bases at V and 0 bases at J, with 8 bases in the middle. DNA for the CDR3: TGTGCCATCAGTGTTGGTGATAGCACAGATACGCAGTATTTT. Encoded protein: CAISVGDSTDTQYF.

This clonotype was counted only a few times. This chain uses TRBV18 with TRBJ2-3, with D uncertain. The length of the CDR3 is 15 residues. The germline CDR1 and CDR2 sequences are KGHSH and LQKENI. V dropped 2 bases and J dropped 2 bases, with 11 bases sitting between them. CDR3 region: CASSPMKGLTDTQYF. Here the CDR3 DNA reads TGTGCCAGCTCACCAATGAAGGGCCTCACAGATACGCAGTATTTT.

V gene TRBV27 combines with J gene TRBJ1-5, with TRBD1 identical over 8 bases. Germline V CDR1 and CDR2: MNHEY, SMNVEV (reference sequence). The CDR3 runs 14 residues. V lost 3 bases to trimming and J lost 3 bases; unmatched junction nucleotides: 1. Written as DNA, the CDR3 is TGTGCCAGCAGTTTGCAGGGGGCCAATCAGCCCCAGCATTTT. Translated: CASSLQGANQPQHF.

This clonotype has ten or more counts. The CDR3 spells CASARITGSVVNNEQYF. The CDR3 DNA is TGTGCCAGCGCCCGGATTACCGGGAGCGTCGTTAACAACGAGCAGTACTTC. This chain links TRBV6-5 with TRBJ2-7, with a weak D call TRBD2 (6 bases). V was clipped by 8 bases and J by 5 bases, with 28 bases between them. Germline CDR1 and CDR2: MNHEY and SVGAGI. There are 17 residues in the CDR3.

The table lists this clonotype with a few counts. The chain employs TRBV20-1 and TRBJ1-1; 8 bases agree with TRBD1. CDR3 length: 14 amino acids. The junction had 6 bases not matched to a gene; V was cut back by 3 bases and J by 3 bases. CDR1 and CDR2 (germline): DFQATT, SNEGSKA (reference sequence). The CDR3 loop reads CSASFQGAYTEAFF. As DNA, the CDR3 is TGCAGTGCTAGTTTCCAGGGGGCTTACACTGAAGCTTTCTTT.

This clonotype was detected ten times or more. In nucleotides, the CDR3 is TGCAGCGCCCAGGGAGGAGATTATCAGCCCCAGCATTTT. Translation: CSAQGGDYQPQHF. V usage is TRBV29-1 and J usage is TRBJ1-5, with a possible D match to TRBD1 (5 bases). CDR1 and CDR2 from the germline V gene are SQVTM and ANQGSEA. CDR3 length: 13 residues. V lost 7 bases to trimming and J lost 5 bases, with 15 bases between them.

This clonotype was observed a handful of times. A junction boundary mismatches the germline segment, possibly from a read error. The chain recombines TRBV4-3 with TRBJ1-3, with D maybe TRBD1 (6 bases). The CDR3 loop spans 20 amino acids. Germline lookup yields CDR1 LGHNA and CDR2 YSLEER. The DNA for the CDR3 is TGCGCCAGCAGCCAAGAGGCTCAGGGGATGGGGAGGATCTCTGGGAACACCATATATTTT. Translated: CASSQEAQGMGRISGNTIYF.

In DNA form, the CDR3 reads TGTGCCAGCAGCTTACCGGGACAGGGGGCCCATGGCTACACCTTC. It specifies CASSLPGQGAHGYTF. The gene calls are TRBV12-3 or TRBV12-4 and TRBJ1-2; 12 nucleotides match TRBD1. The V gene end was trimmed by 6 bases and the J gene end by 6 bases; junction bases not matched to a gene: 8. The CDR3 runs to 15 residues.

This clonotype has ten or more counts. The chain has TRBV6-5 and TRBJ1-3; no clear D. The V gene lost 5 bases and the J gene lost 0 bases, with 11 bases spanning the gap. There are 15 residues in the CDR3. Germline V gene sequence: CDR1 MNHEY, CDR2 SVGAGI. The chain's CDR3 is CASSRARLSGNTIYF. Here the CDR3 DNA reads TGTGCCAGCAGTCGGGCCCGCCTCTCTGGAAACACCATATATTTT.